This is a list of T cell receptor beta chains from one sample in a study of blood T cell repertoires in COVID-19. TCRdb's copy holds only in-frame clones and misses some; the assay was immunoSEQ multiplex PCR. The data show some 270,000 clones, approximately 86% seen once. The material sequenced was peripheral blood. The receptors originated from an older woman who had recovered from COVID-19. Both conserved end residues are part of each CDR3. A D gene is named only where the DNA matches it firmly. For some rows the clone size is stated as once, few or many, or as a class when expanded; others skip it.

TRBJ1-1 TRBD1 - TRBV28 CASFSGGWNTEAFF TGTGCCAGCTTCTCAGGGGGCTGGAACACTGAAGCTTTCTTT
TRBJ2-2 - - TRBV7-2 CASSLEGVSTGELFF TGTGCCAGCAGCTTAGAGGGGGTCAGCACCGGGGAGCTGTTTTTT
TRBJ2-3 TRBD2 - TRBV7-3 CASSLLAAPDTQYF TGTGCCAGCAGCCTCCTAGCGGCACCAGATACGCAGTATTTT
TRBJ2-7 TRBD2 - TRBV10-2 CASSGGTSGGVEQYF TGCGCCAGCAGTGGGGGGACTAGCGGGGGTGTGGAGCAGTACTTC
TRBJ1-3 TRBD1 - TRBV5-1 CASSLQGHSGNTIYF TGCGCCAGCAGCTTACAGGGGCACTCTGGAAACACCATATATTTT
TRBJ1-2 TRBD1 - TRBV27 CASSRDRARKDGYTF TGTGCCAGCAGTAGAGACAGGGCCCGTAAAGATGGCTACACCTTC
TRBJ2-2 - few TRBV20-1 CSASGAVTGELFF TGCAGTGCTAGTGGCGCGGTCACCGGGGAGCTGTTTTTT
TRBJ1-4 - - TRBV5-6 CTSSWGDIEKLFF TGTACCAGCAGCTGGGGAGACATTGAAAAACTGTTTTTT
TRBJ2-3 TRBD1 - TRBV13 CASSATIGTGVLSTDTQYF TGTGCCAGCAGCGCTACCATCGGGACAGGGGTCCTCAGCACAGATACGCAGTATTTT
TRBJ1-5 - - TRBV27 CASSLQGTWNQPQHF TGTGCCAGCAGTTTACAGGGGACGTGGAATCAGCCCCAGCATTTT
TRBJ2-4 TRBD1 - TRBV11-2 CASSQDRIAKNIQYF TGTGCCAGCAGCCAGGACAGGATAGCCAAAAACATTCAGTACTTC
TRBJ2-7 - - TRBV6-2/TRBV6-3 CASSYAPPGISYEQYF TGTGCCAGCAGTTATGCCCCGCCAGGAATCTCCTACGAGCAGTACTTC
TRBJ1-6 TRBD1 - TRBV9 CASQWGQGNNSPLHF TGTGCCAGCCAATGGGGACAGGGAAATAATTCACCCCTCCACTTT
TRBJ2-1 TRBD2 few TRBV28 CASNRLAAYNEQFF TGTGCCAGCAACCGACTAGCGGCATACAATGAGCAGTTCTTC
TRBJ2-6 - - TRBV9 CASSPLQGLRTSGANVLTF TGTGCCAGCAGCCCCCTACAAGGGCTGAGGACTTCCGGGGCCAACGTCCTGACTTTC
TRBJ1-1 - - TRBV11-2 CASSLEVWGQNTEAFF TGTGCCAGCAGCTTAGAGGTGTGGGGGCAGAACACTGAAGCTTTCTTT
TRBJ1-2 TRBD1 few TRBV15 CATSSRTGGVSGYTF TGTGCCACCAGCTCTCGGACAGGGGGCGTTTCTGGCTACACCTTC
TRBJ1-1 - - TRBV11-2 CASSSRNTEAFF TGTGCCAGCAGCTCCAGAAACACTGAAGCTTTCTTT
TRBJ2-7 - - TRBV29-1 CSVEVVRYEQYF TGCAGCGTTGAGGTGGTCAGGTACGAGCAGTACTTC
TRBJ1-6 - - TRBV7-2 CASSEGGPGGLPLHF TGTGCCAGCAGCGAAGGAGGGCCGGGAGGCCTACCTCTCCACTTT
TRBJ1-5 - - TRBV6-1 CASSVRVNQPQHF TGTGCCAGCAGTGTGAGGGTCAATCAGCCCCAGCATTTT
TRBJ2-7 TRBD2 - TRBV5-4 CAAFPQRGRYEQYF TGTGCAGCGTTTCCACAGCGGGGACGCTACGAGCAGTACTTC
TRBJ1-4 - - TRBV19 CASKQGAYEKLFF TGTGCCAGTAAACAGGGAGCCTATGAAAAACTGTTTTTT
TRBJ1-2 - few TRBV7-9 CASSLAEAFYTF TGTGCCAGCAGCTTAGCGGAGGCATTCTACACCTTC
TRBJ2-5 - once TRBV24-1 CATSDLGETQYF TGTGCCACCAGTGATCTAGGAGAGACCCAGTACTTC